This paragraph reports one T cell receptor (beta chain). Sequenced by immunoSEQ multiplex PCR; TCRdb stores in-frame clones only, minus some. The sample holds 40,000 or so clones, 75% to 90% seen once. This sample stems from a study of OX40 agonist ivuxolimab in advanced cancers. Study overall: Each patient was given ivuxolimab into a vein every 2 weeks, at 0.01 to 10 mg/kg.

The cohort excluded patients with autoimmune disease history or systemic immunosuppression. The timepoints at which blood was sampled were baseline, cycle 4 day 1, and cycle 7 day 1. CDR3 length equals 14 residues. Trimming cost V 2 bases and J 3 bases; bases outside gene matches: 2. Germline loops: CDR1 MNHNY, CDR2 SVGAGI (reference sequence). The chain joins TRBV6-6 to TRBJ1-2; 8 bases fit TRBD1. The sample in question was CD4+ or CD8+ T cells sorted from blood, obtained in a trial of the OX40 agonist ivuxolimab. The TCR originated in an adult with an advanced solid tumor such as melanoma, head and neck, liver or kidney cancer. In DNA, the CDR3 is TGTGCCAGCAGTTACGAGGGACAGGACTATGGCTACACCTTC. Its translation: CASSYEGQDYGYTF.